These 9 T cell receptor beta chains were all obtained from the same sample, sequenced in a study of OX40 agonist ivuxolimab in advanced cancers. Generated by immunoSEQ multiplex PCR, the TCRdb table keeps only in-frame clones and is missing some. The data contain around 77,000 clones, about 85% of them singletons. Here the sequenced sample was CD4+ or CD8+ T cells sorted from blood, taken in a trial of the OX40 agonist ivuxolimab. The receptors here all came from an adult with an advanced solid tumor such as melanoma, head and neck, liver or kidney cancer.

The CDR3 coding sequence is TGCAGCGTTGAAGAGTGGGGTGCGGGGGACCGCACAGATACGCAGTATTTT. It specifies CSVEEWGAGDRTDTQYF. V is TRBV29-1 and J is TRBJ2-3; the match to TRBD2 covers 7 bases. Germline V gene data show CDR1 as SQVTM and CDR2 as ANQGSEA. V dropped 0 bases and J dropped 1; count of bases not matched to a gene: 10. The CDR3 is 17 amino acids.

V is TRBV19 and J is TRBJ1-6, with D possibly TRBD1 on 6 matching bases. The CDR3 has 14 residues. Germline lookup yields CDR1 LNHDA and CDR2 SQIVND (reference sequence). V was shortened by 7 bases and J by 5 bases, with 12 bases between the two germline ends. The CDR3 loop reads CASNQGSHNSPLHF. In DNA form, the CDR3 reads TGTGCCAGTAACCAGGGGTCCCATAATTCACCCCTCCACTTT.

The chain recombines TRBV7-2 with TRBJ2-3; 8 bases are a match to TRBD1. CDR3 length equals 14 residues. Germline V lookup: CDR1 SGHTA, CDR2 FQGNSA. The V gene end was trimmed by 4 bases and the J gene end by 5 bases; junction bases not matched to a gene: 5. This CDR3 reads CASSSTGEVDTQYF. The CDR3 DNA follows: TGTGCCAGCAGCTCGACAGGGGAGGTAGATACGCAGTATTTT.

This clone is a singleton in its sample. The chain employs TRBV5-6 and TRBJ2-7, with D perhaps matching TRBD2 (5 bases). Germline V gives CDR1 SGHDT, CDR2 YYEEEE. V shed 4 bases and J shed 4 bases, with 12 bases lying between them. This CDR3 is built from 13 residues. The CDR3 spells CASSPAGGYEQYF. CDR3 coding DNA: TGTGCCAGCAGCCCGGCAGGAGGATACGAGCAGTACTTC.

The J gene is TRBJ1-5, the V gene TRBV29-1, with 7 bases matching TRBD1. The CDR3 totals 15 residues. Per germline, CDR1 SQVTM and CDR2 ANQGSEA. V trimming: 6 bases; J trimming: 4 bases; junction bases outside the gene matches: 12. The CDR3 DNA sequence: TGCAGCGTCGGAACCGGGACAGCCTCTAATCAGCCCCAGCATTTT. Residues: CSVGTGTASNQPQHF.

CDR3 sequence: CAWSVGAKNIQYF. CDR3 coding DNA: TGTGCCTGGAGTGTGGGGGCCAAAAACATTCAGTACTTC. The V call is TRBV30, the J call TRBJ2-4; unclear D gene. Between the trimmed V and J ends, which lost 0 bases and 1 base, there was a span of 4 bases. Germline V gene sequence: CDR1 GTSNPN, CDR2 SVGIG (reference sequence). This CDR3 comprises 13 residues.

The genes are TRBV19 and TRBJ1-6, with TRBD1 matching over 8 bases. V shed 4 bases, J shed 6 bases, and the junction held 8 bases outside the gene matches. Germline CDR1 and CDR2: LNHDA and SQIVND (reference sequence). The CDR3 runs to 16 residues. The CDR3 here is CASSTQGASGNSPLHF. Written as DNA, the CDR3 is TGTGCCAGTAGTACCCAGGGGGCTTCTGGTAATTCACCCCTCCACTTT.

This sequence joins TRBV7-9 and TRBJ2-3; TRBD1 matches at 8 bases. Germline CDR1 reads SEHNR; CDR2 reads FQNEAQ (reference sequence). With V trimmed by 5 bases and J by 2 bases, 12 bases remained unmatched. The CDR3 is 17 amino acids. The CDR3, as DNA: TGTGCCAGCAGCCCACGCGGACAGGGTGGACCCACAGATACGCAGTATTTT. Its translation: CASSPRGQGGPTDTQYF. The full variable domain, completed using reference TRBV7-9 and TRBJ2-3, is DTGVSQNPRHKITKRGQNVTFRCDPISEHNRLYWYRQTLGQGPEFLTYFQNEAQLEKSRLLSDRFSAERPKGSFSTLEIQRTEQGDSAMYLCASSPRGQGGPTDTQYFGPGTRLTVL.

The V call is TRBV19, the J call TRBJ1-1; TRBD1 aligns across 7 bases. After removal of 7 bases from V and 1 base from J, the junction contained 6 bases not matched to a gene. This CDR3 contains 14 residues. CDR1 and CDR2 (germline): LNHDA, SQIVND (reference sequence). Here the CDR3 reads CASTGTAKNTEAFF. Written as DNA, the CDR3 is TGTGCCAGTACCGGGACAGCTAAGAACACTGAAGCTTTCTTT.